Presented here are 28 T cell receptor beta chains from one specimen sequenced in a study of T-cell memory formation after mild COVID-19. MiXCR, run by TCRdb on the 5' RACE reads, gives a single entry per CDR3 protein. Of fewer than 650,000 distinct CDR3 sequences listed, 15% to 20% were seen once; the top ten hold around 7.8%. Sequences were obtained from PBMCs or a T cell subset sorted from them (not recorded which). All receptors come from an adult woman who had mild COVID-19 (a few samples of this study predate the infection). Cell type and time point are not known.

In this sample, this clonotype turned up many times. The chain's CDR3 is CASSLQGAGEQYF. The CDR3 DNA follows: TGTGCCAGCAGCTTACAGGGAGCGGGTGAGCAGTACTTC. V is TRBV7-9 and J is TRBJ2-7; tentative D call: TRBD2 (6 bases). Trimming took off 2 bases at V and 7 bases at J, with 12 bases between the two ends. The CDR3 is 13 amino acids. Germline V gene lookup returns CDR1 SEHNR and CDR2 FQNEAQ (reference sequence).

This clonotype was found a few times. The chain links TRBV4-1 to TRBJ2-1; D not certain. The CDR3 consists of 14 residues. Trimming shortened V by 0 bases and J by 9 bases, and 12 bases separated the two germline ends. Looked up from germline, CDR1 is MGHRA and CDR2 is YSYEKL. The CDR3 loop reads CASSQELGHGEQFF. The CDR3 coding sequence is TGCGCCAGCAGCCAAGAGCTGGGTCACGGTGAGCAGTTCTTC.

The chain is built from TRBV7-2 and TRBJ2-3, with 15 bases matching TRBD2. Looked up from germline, CDR1 is SGHTA and CDR2 is FQGNSA. There are 18 residues in the CDR3. Trimming took 4 bases from V and 8 from J; bases not matched to a gene: 13. The CDR3 loop reads CASSSHFRTSGGAGTQYF. Here the CDR3 DNA reads TGTGCCAGCAGCTCCCACTTCAGGACTAGCGGGGGGGCCGGTACGCAGTATTTT.

This clonotype was seen a few times. The chain links TRBV9 to TRBJ2-7; no reliable D call. From germline, CDR1 is SGDLS and CDR2 YYNGEE. The CDR3 runs 12 residues. The V end lost 3 bases, the J end lost 8 bases, and 12 bases lay between the germline ends. The CDR3 region has the DNA TGTGCCAGCAGCGGTCTTTTAGGGAAGCAGTACTTC. Amino acids: CASSGLLGKQYF.

The genes are TRBV6-5 and TRBJ1-5, with 8 bases matching TRBD1. CDR1 is MNHEY and CDR2 is SVGAGI in the germline V gene. With 5 bases clipped from V and 2 bases from J, the junction kept 5 bases outside the gene matches. The CDR3 is 15 residues long. CDR3 coding DNA: TGTGCCAGCAGTGACCCAGGGGGCGGCAATCAGCCCCAGCATTTT. This gives the protein CASSDPGGGNQPQHF.

In this sample, this clonotype turned up a few times. The V gene is TRBV18, the J gene TRBJ2-7; D is undetermined. The CDR3 sequence is 14 residues long. The V gene lost 1 base and the J gene lost 5 bases, with 12 bases spanning the gap. Per germline, CDR1 KGHSH and CDR2 LQKENI. DNA of the CDR3: TGTGCCAGCTCACCACAGATGGATCCGAACGAGCAGTACTTC. It translates to CASSPQMDPNEQYF.

The DNA for the CDR3 is TGCGCCAGCAGCTCTGGGCACAGGGTCGAGACCCAGTACTTC. Amino acids: CASSSGHRVETQYF. The chain has TRBV5-1 and TRBJ2-5, with D possibly being TRBD1 (6 bases). Deletions cut 3 bases from V and 5 bases from J, with 14 bases between. Germline V gene lookup returns CDR1 SGHRS and CDR2 YFSETQ. The length of the CDR3 is 14 residues. The complete variable domain, with remaining parts taken from reference TRBV5-1 and TRBJ2-5, reads KAGVTQTPRYLIKTRGQQVTLSCSPISGHRSVSWYQQTPGQGLQFLFEYFSETQRNKGNFPGRFSGRQFSNSRSEMNVSTLELGDSALYLCASSSGHRVETQYFGPGTRLLVL.

The gene calls are TRBV7-9 and TRBJ2-5; 9 nucleotides match TRBD2. There are 15 residues in the CDR3. J was trimmed by 4 bases and V by 6 bases; bases with no gene match: 9. The germline CDR1 and CDR2 sequences are SEHNR and FQNEAQ (reference sequence). This CDR3 reads CASSVGIAGVETQYF. The CDR3 region has the DNA TGTGCCAGCAGTGTCGGAATAGCGGGAGTAGAGACCCAGTACTTC.

In this sample, this clonotype turned up a few times. The chain is built from TRBV7-2 and TRBJ1-2; D might be TRBD1 (5 bases). Germline-derived CDR1 and CDR2 are SGHTA and FQGNSA. The V and J ends lost 5 bases and 3 bases respectively, with 22 bases between them. This CDR3 region has 17 residues. CDR3 region: CASSPGGRQSDHYGYTF. DNA for the CDR3: TGTGCCAGCAGCCCGGGGGGGAGACAGTCCGACCACTATGGCTACACCTTC.

This clonotype was seen a few times. The chain couples TRBV7-9 to TRBJ2-3; 15 bases line up with TRBD2. V gave up 5 bases and J gave up 15 bases; unmatched junction bases: 12. The CDR3 has 15 amino acids. Germline V CDR1 and CDR2: SEHNR, FQNEAQ (reference sequence). The CDR3: CASSPWTSGRALLYF. As DNA, the CDR3 is TGTGCCAGCAGCCCTTGGACTAGCGGGAGGGCCCTCCTTTATTTT. The full variable domain, completed using reference TRBV7-9 and TRBJ2-3, is DTGVSQNPRHKITKRGQNVTFRCDPISEHNRLYWYRQTLGQGPEFLTYFQNEAQLEKSRLLSDRFSAERPKGSFSTLEIQRTEQGDSAMYLCASSPWTSGRALLYFGPGTRLTVL.

This clonotype was detected many times. The chain uses TRBV7-9 and TRBJ2-5, with 7 bases aligning to TRBD2. V lost 3 bases, J lost 5 bases, and 9 bases stayed unmatched. Germline V gene data show CDR1 as SEHNR and CDR2 as FQNEAQ (reference sequence). This CDR3 is built from 15 residues. The DNA for the CDR3 is TGTGCCAGCAGCTTCAAGGCGGGAGACGAGGAGACCCAGTACTTC. Its translation: CASSFKAGDEETQYF.

This rearrangement joins TRBV7-9 to TRBJ2-7; 7 nucleotides line up with TRBD2. V lost 5 bases, J lost 2 bases, and 6 bases stayed unmatched. Germline CDR1 is SEHNR and CDR2 is FQNEAQ (reference sequence). The CDR3 sequence is 14 residues long. CDR3 DNA: TGTGCCAGCAGCGACACCCGGGAGGCCTACGAGCAGTACTTC. Translation gives CASSDTREAYEQYF.

The rearrangement joins TRBV10-3 to TRBJ2-3, with D perhaps TRBD1 (6 bases). The CDR3 loop spans 14 amino acids. Germline CDR1 and CDR2: ENHRY and SYGVKD. V was trimmed by 5 bases and J by 4 bases, leaving 13 bases between them. CDR3 in DNA: TGTGCCATCAGTCGTTTTGGACAGTCAGATACGCAGTATTTT. Translation: CAISRFGQSDTQYF.

This clonotype occurred a few times. The chain carries TRBV12-3 or TRBV12-4 and TRBJ1-5, with D possibly matching TRBD1 (5 bases). This CDR3 is 14 amino acids long. V lost 8 bases and J lost 6, with 17 bases in between. The CDR3 DNA follows: TGTGCCAGCGCCGGGGCGTCGTGGAGTCAGCCCCAGCATTTT. Translation gives CASAGASWSQPQHF.

The chain combines TRBV18 with TRBJ1-5; D is ambiguous. Germline V gene data show CDR1 as KGHSH and CDR2 as LQKENI. The CDR3 totals 13 residues. The V end lost 3 bases, the J end lost 7 bases, and 10 bases lay between the germline ends. CDR3 DNA: TGTGCCAGCTCACCGCAGACAAGGCAGCCCCAGCATTTT. Amino acids: CASSPQTRQPQHF.

The chain combines TRBV11-2 with TRBJ2-1; 7 bases are a match to TRBD2. V was pared by 1 base and J by 5 bases, with 5 bases of the junction left unmatched. CDR3 length: 15 amino acids. Germline lookup yields CDR1 SGHAT and CDR2 FQNNGV. The CDR3 bases are TGTGCCAGCAGCTTAGGCGGGAGTTCCCACAATGAGCAGTTCTTC. It codes for CASSLGGSSHNEQFF.

CDR3 in amino acids: CASSETTGAFF. The CDR3 region has the DNA TGTGCCAGCAGCGAGACTACCGGGGCTTTCTTT. The V and J genes are TRBV6-6 and TRBJ1-1; D is unresolved. CDR3 length equals 11 residues. Trimming took off 6 bases at V and 11 bases at J, with 13 bases between the two ends. CDR1 MNHNY and CDR2 SVGAGI come from the germline V gene (reference sequence).

This clonotype was detected a few times. This rearrangement joins TRBV7-8 to TRBJ2-1, with D perhaps matching TRBD1 (5 bases). Between the trimmed V and J ends, which lost 0 bases and 5 bases, there was a span of 14 bases. The CDR3 extends over 16 amino acids. Looked up from germline, CDR1 is SGHVS and CDR2 is FQNEAQ. As DNA, the CDR3 is TGTGCCAGCAGCTTAGCTGGGGCACACACACACAATGAGCAGTTCTTC. Residues: CASSLAGAHTHNEQFF.

This clonotype was observed a handful of times. The chain joins TRBV19 to TRBJ2-2, with TRBD2 matching over 11 bases. Losses at the gene ends were 3 bases for V and 5 bases for J; bases not matched to a gene: 20. This CDR3 is 21 amino acids long. CDR1 is LNHDA and CDR2 is SQIVND in the germline V gene (reference sequence). The CDR3 DNA follows: TGTGCCAGTAGTATTAGCCCTCTGGTGGCTACTAGCGGGGGCTCGACCGGGGAGCTGTTTTTT. Its protein is CASSISPLVATSGGSTGELFF.

Note on this clonotype: At one boundary the junction diverges from the germline segment, which might be a read error. The genes are TRBV7-8 and TRBJ1-1; no definite D call. The CDR3 spans 16 residues. CDR1 and CDR2 from the germline V gene are SGHVS and FQNEAQ. CDR3 sequence reads: CARSFGFGRDLAEAFF. The CDR3 coding sequence is TGTGCCAGGAGCTTTGGGTTTGGGAGGGATTTAGCTGAAGCTTTCTTT.

This chain uses TRBV5-8 with TRBJ1-5; TRBD1 matches at 7 bases. Trimming cost V 4 bases and J 1 base; bases outside gene matches: 11. CDR3 size: 17 residues. Germline V gene sequence: CDR1 SGHTS, CDR2 YDEGEE. The CDR3 sequence is CASSLGTVPDSNQPQHF. In DNA form, the CDR3 reads TGTGCCAGCAGCCTGGGGACAGTTCCTGACAGCAATCAGCCCCAGCATTTT.

The chain has TRBV12-3 or TRBV12-4 and TRBJ2-2; 10 bases agree with TRBD1. V lost 6 bases to trimming and J lost 4 bases; unmatched junction nucleotides: 8. This CDR3 contains 16 residues. This CDR3 reads CASSPLGQGITGELFF. CDR3 sequence (DNA): TGTGCCAGCAGCCCCCTGGGACAGGGGATCACCGGGGAGCTGTTTTTT.

This chain joins TRBV5-1 and TRBJ1-4; D unclear. Germline-derived CDR1 and CDR2 are SGHRS and YFSETQ. V lost 4 bases and J lost 6, with 16 bases in between. This CDR3 region has 15 residues. The CDR3 DNA follows: TGCGCCAGCAGCACCGGAACGGGTTGGGATGAAAAACTGTTTTTT. It codes for CASSTGTGWDEKLFF.

The chain uses TRBV30 and TRBJ1-6; D possibly corresponds to TRBD1 (6 bases). V lost 2 bases and J lost 7, with 12 bases in between. The CDR3 totals 14 residues. The germline V gene has CDR1 GTSNPN and CDR2 SVGIG (reference sequence). The CDR3 DNA follows: TGTGCCTGGAGTCTCGGACAGACAAATTCACCCCTCCACTTT. Translated: CAWSLGQTNSPLHF.

The chain recombines TRBV27 with TRBJ1-1; weak D call: TRBD1 (6 bases). Trimming stripped 8 bases from V and 4 bases from J, with 20 bases between. The CDR3 contains 15 residues. The germline V gene encodes CDR1 MNHEY and CDR2 SMNVEV (reference sequence). The CDR3 nucleotides read TGTGCCAGCCGTACGTCCCCTGCAGGGGCCACTGAAGCTTTCTTT. Amino acids: CASRTSPAGATEAFF.

The rearrangement links TRBV2 to TRBJ2-1; 10 nucleotides match TRBD2. Trimming cost V 0 bases and J 1 base; bases outside gene matches: 0. Germline assignment: CDR1 SNHLY and CDR2 FYNNEI. The CDR3 is made up of 16 amino acids. CDR3 in amino acids: CASSEAGLASYNEQFF. CDR3 coding DNA: TGTGCCAGCAGTGAAGCGGGACTAGCGTCCTACAATGAGCAGTTCTTC.

The rearrangement links TRBV5-1 to TRBJ2-7, with a weak D call TRBD1 (6 bases). Germline V lookup: CDR1 SGHRS, CDR2 YFSETQ. V shed 3 bases and J shed 3 bases, with 13 bases lying between them. This CDR3 spans 14 amino acids. The CDR3 reads CASSSGAQLYEQYF. CDR3 nucleotides: TGCGCCAGCAGCTCAGGGGCTCAACTCTACGAGCAGTACTTC.

The chain employs TRBV2 and TRBJ2-3, with D tentatively TRBD2 (5 bases). Germline V gives CDR1 SNHLY, CDR2 FYNNEI. V lost 5 bases and J 10 bases, leaving 13 bases between the germline ends. CDR3 length: 12 residues. The CDR3 protein is CASSLRDIAQYF. CDR3 DNA: TGTGCCAGCAGTCTCCGGGATATAGCGCAGTATTTT.